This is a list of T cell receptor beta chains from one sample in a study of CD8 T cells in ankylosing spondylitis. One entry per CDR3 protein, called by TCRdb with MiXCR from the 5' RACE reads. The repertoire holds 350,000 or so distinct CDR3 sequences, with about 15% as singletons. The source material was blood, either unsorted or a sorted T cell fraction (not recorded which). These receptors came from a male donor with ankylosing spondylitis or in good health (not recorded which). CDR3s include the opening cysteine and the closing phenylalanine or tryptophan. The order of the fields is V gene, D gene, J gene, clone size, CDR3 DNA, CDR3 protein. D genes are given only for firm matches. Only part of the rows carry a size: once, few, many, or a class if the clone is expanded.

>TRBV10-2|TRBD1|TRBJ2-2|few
TGCGCCAGCAGTCCCATCCGGACAGGGAGCGGGGAGCTGTTTTTT
CASSPIRTGSGELFF
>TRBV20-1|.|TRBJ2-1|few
TGCAGTTCCCAACGGACGGGGAACTCCTACAATGAGCAGTTCTTC
CSSQRTGNSYNEQFF
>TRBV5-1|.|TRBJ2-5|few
TGCGCCAGCAGCTTATATGTTCAAGAGACCCAGTACTTC
CASSLYVQETQYF
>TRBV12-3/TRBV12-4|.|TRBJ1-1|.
TGTGCCAGCACCGGGGAATGGGGGGGAGCTTTCTTT
CASTGEWGGAFF
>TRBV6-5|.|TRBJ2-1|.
TGTGCCAGCAGTTACGGGAGTACTCCCAATGAGCAGTTCTTC
CASSYGSTPNEQFF
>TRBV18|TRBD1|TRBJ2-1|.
TGTGCCAGCTCACCCCAGGGGGCCGGGGAGCAGTTCTTC
CASSPQGAGEQFF
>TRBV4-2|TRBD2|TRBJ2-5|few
TGTGCCAGCAGCCAAGATTACCGGGGGGGCCTTGAGACCCAGTACTTC
CASSQDYRGGLETQYF
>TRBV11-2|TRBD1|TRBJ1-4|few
TGTGCCAGCAGCACAGGGGGCCATACCTCCGGAACTAATGAAAAACTGTTTTTT
CASSTGGHTSGTNEKLFF
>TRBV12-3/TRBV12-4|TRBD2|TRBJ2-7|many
TGTGCCAGCGGGCTAGCGGGACCTAGCTCCTACGAGCAGTACTTC
CASGLAGPSSYEQYF
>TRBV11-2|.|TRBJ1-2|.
TGTGCCAGCAGCTTAGGGGCAGGGGTCTATGGCTACACCTTC
CASSLGAGVYGYTF
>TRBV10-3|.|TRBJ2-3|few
TGTGCCACCCGGGGGTGGACAGGACCCCACACAGATACGCAGTATTTT
CATRGWTGPHTDTQYF
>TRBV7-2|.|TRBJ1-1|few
TGTGCCAGCAGCGACGGGACGGCCCAGACTGAAGCTTTCTTT
CASSDGTAQTEAFF
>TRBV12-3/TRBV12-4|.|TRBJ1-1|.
TGTGCCAGCAGTCCACGAGGGGCTACTTCGAACACTGAAGCTTTCTTT
CASSPRGATSNTEAFF
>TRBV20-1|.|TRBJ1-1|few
TGCAGTGCTGCAAAACGGGATGAAGCTTTCTTT
CSAAKRDEAFF
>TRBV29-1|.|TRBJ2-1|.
TGCAGTTGGGGGTTCGGGGCCTTCAATGAGCAGTTCTTC
CSWGFGAFNEQFF
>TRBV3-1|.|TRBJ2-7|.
TGTGCCAGCAGCCAGGGGGCTAGCGCCTCGCCGGGGGAGCAGTACTTC
CASSQGASASPGEQYF
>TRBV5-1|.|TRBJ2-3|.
TGCGCCAGCAGCTTACTGACGACGAGCACAGATACGCAGTATTTT
CASSLLTTSTDTQYF
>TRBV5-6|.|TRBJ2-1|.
TGTGCCAGCAGCGCGGTTGGGTCGGGCTACAATGAGCAGTTCTTC
CASSAVGSGYNEQFF
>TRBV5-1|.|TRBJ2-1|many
TGCGCCAGCAGCTTGGCGGGGCTGAGCTCCTACAATGAGCAGTTCTTC
CASSLAGLSSYNEQFF
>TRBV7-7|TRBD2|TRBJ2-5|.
TGTGCCAGCAGCGTTATAGCGGGAGCGAGGGAGACCCAGTACTTC
CASSVIAGARETQYF
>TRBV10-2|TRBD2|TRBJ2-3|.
TGCGCCAGCAGGGGTGCGGGAGGTAATCATACGCAGTATTTT
CASRGAGGNHTQYF
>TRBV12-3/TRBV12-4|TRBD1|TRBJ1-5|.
TGTGCCAGCAGTTCGGGACAGGGAAAACGCAATCAGCCCCAGCATTTT
CASSSGQGKRNQPQHF
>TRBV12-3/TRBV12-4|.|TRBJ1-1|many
TGTGCCAGCAGTTTAGACAGAAGGGCTGAAGCTTTCTTT
CASSLDRRAEAFF
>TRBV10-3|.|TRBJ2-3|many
TGTGCCATCAGCACCCCAGATACGCAGTATTTT
CAISTPDTQYF
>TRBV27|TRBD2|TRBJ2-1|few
TGTGCCAGCAGTTCCTCTAGCGGGAGGTCCTACAATGAGCAGTTCTTC
CASSSSSGRSYNEQFF
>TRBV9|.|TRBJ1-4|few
TGTGCCAGCAGCGTAGCTCCAACTAATGAAAAACTGTTTTTT
CASSVAPTNEKLFF
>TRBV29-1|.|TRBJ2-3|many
TGCAGCGTTGGGGGGCTCCCCACAGATACGCAGTATTTT
CSVGGLPTDTQYF
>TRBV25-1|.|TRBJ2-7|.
TGTGCCAGCAGTGAAACGGGGGTACTTTCCTACGAGCAGTACTTC
CASSETGVLSYEQYF
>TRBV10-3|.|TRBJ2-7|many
TGTGCCATCAGTGAAGGGGCAGGATCCTACGAGCAGTACTTC
CAISEGAGSYEQYF
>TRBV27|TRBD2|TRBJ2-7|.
TGTGCCACACACTCTAGCGGAGCCCCCTACGAGCAGTACTTC
CATHSSGAPYEQYF
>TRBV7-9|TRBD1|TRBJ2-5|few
TGTGCCAGCAGCCGCCCGGGACAGCAAGAGACCCAGTACTTC
CASSRPGQQETQYF
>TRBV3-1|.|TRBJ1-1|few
TGTGCCAGCAGCCAAGGATCGCGTTTCGGCACTGAAGCTTTCTTT
CASSQGSRFGTEAFF
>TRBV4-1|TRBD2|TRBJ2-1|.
TGCGCCAGCAGCCAAGAGACCCAGCGGGGGGGCAATGAGCAGTTCTTC
CASSQETQRGGNEQFF
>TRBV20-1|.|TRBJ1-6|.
TGCAGTGCTAGAGCCGGGGGTTCACCCCTCCACTTT
CSARAGGSPLHF
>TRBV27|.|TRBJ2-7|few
TGTGCCAGCAGTTTATCAGGCTACCTCTCCTACGAGCAGTACTTC
CASSLSGYLSYEQYF
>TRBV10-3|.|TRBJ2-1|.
TGTGCCATCAGCTCGGGACTCGCTAAGGGTAACAATGAGCAGTTCTTC
CAISSGLAKGNNEQFF
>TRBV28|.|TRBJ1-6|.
TGTGCCAGCAGTTTCTTCCAGGAATATTCACCCCTCCACTTT
CASSFFQEYSPLHF
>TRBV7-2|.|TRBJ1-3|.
TGTGCCAGCAGCTTAGTAGGGGACCCAGGAAACACCATATATTTT
CASSLVGDPGNTIYF
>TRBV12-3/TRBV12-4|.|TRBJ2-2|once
TGTGCCAGCAGTGCCTCCTTGACCGGGGAGCTGTTTTTT
CASSASLTGELFF
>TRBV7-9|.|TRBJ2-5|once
TGTGCCAGCAGCCCCCGCGGACACCAAGAGACCCAGTACTTC
CASSPRGHQETQYF
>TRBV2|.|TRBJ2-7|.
TGTGCCAGCGGTCAGTTAAACTACGAGCAGTACTTC
CASGQLNYEQYF
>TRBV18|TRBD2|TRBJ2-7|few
TGTGCCAGCTCACCAAGCGGGATTAAATACGAGCAGTACTTC
CASSPSGIKYEQYF
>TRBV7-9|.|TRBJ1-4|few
TGTGCCAGCAGCCTCCTAGGGACGGTTAATGAAAAACTGTTTTTT
CASSLLGTVNEKLFF
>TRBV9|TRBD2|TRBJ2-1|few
TGTGCCAGCAGCGTTCGACTAGCGCCCTACAATGAGCAGTTCTTC
CASSVRLAPYNEQFF
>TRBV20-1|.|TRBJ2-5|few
TGCAGTGCTAGGGTACGGGGGACCCAGTACTTC
CSARVRGTQYF
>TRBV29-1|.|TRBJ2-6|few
TGCAGCGCTACACCCTCTGGGGCCAACGTCCTGACTTTC
CSATPSGANVLTF
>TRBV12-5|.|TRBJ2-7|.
TGTGCTAGTGGTTCCCCCCCTCTCTCCTACGAGCAGTACTTC
CASGSPPLSYEQYF
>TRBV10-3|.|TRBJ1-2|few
TGTGCCATCAGCCCCGGGAGGGGCGACTATGGCTACACCTTC
CAISPGRGDYGYTF
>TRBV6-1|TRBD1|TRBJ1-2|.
TGTGCCAGCAGTGGACGGACAGGGGACTATGGCTACACCTTC
CASSGRTGDYGYTF